The 6 T cell receptor beta chains given below trace back to one sample, sequenced in a study of T cell responses to AZD1222 COVID-19 vaccine. Sequenced by immunoSEQ multiplex PCR; TCRdb stores in-frame clones only, minus some. The table has roughly 140,000 clones, 88% seen once. The source material was peripheral blood, sampled on day 0 of MenACWY control vaccination. The source of these receptors is an adult in good health.

This chain joins TRBV7-3 and TRBJ1-5; D remains ambiguous. The V end lost 2 bases, the J end lost 1 base, and 3 bases lay between the germline ends. The length of the CDR3 is 13 residues. Germline V lookup: CDR1 SGHTA, CDR2 FQGTGA. The CDR3 nucleotides are TGTGCCAGCAGCTTAGACAGCAATCAGCCCCAGCATTTT. This sequence encodes CASSLDSNQPQHF.

This chain connects TRBV19 to TRBJ2-7; D is uncertain. The CDR3 sequence is 13 residues long. V was clipped by 5 bases and J by 0 bases, with 8 bases between them. Germline assignment: CDR1 LNHDA and CDR2 SQIVND (reference sequence). CDR3 sequence: CASSLGRSYEQYF. The CDR3 bases are TGTGCCAGTAGTCTCGGTCGCTCCTACGAGCAGTACTTC.

This sequence joins TRBV2 and TRBJ1-5; tentative D call: TRBD1 (6 bases). The CDR3 length is 11 residues. V shed 11 bases and J shed 9 bases, with 14 bases lying between them. Germline loops: CDR1 SNHLY, CDR2 FYNNEI. The CDR3 bases are TGTGCCGAAGGGGGGGGGCGGCCCCAGCATTTT. The encoded protein is CAEGGGRPQHF.

This chain links TRBV18 with TRBJ2-7; TRBD1 aligns across 7 bases. The germline V gene encodes CDR1 KGHSH and CDR2 LQKENI. The CDR3 covers 15 residues. V was clipped by 2 bases and J by 5 bases; unmatched bases: 9. This chain's CDR3 is CASSPSLGGGHEQYF. The CDR3 DNA follows: TGTGCCAGCTCACCATCCCTAGGGGGCGGCCACGAGCAGTACTTC.

The table lists this clone with a few counts. V and J are TRBV7-2 and TRBJ2-7; D is possibly TRBD1 (5 bases). The CDR3 contains 14 residues. Trimming shortened V by 2 bases and J by 4 bases, and 12 bases separated the two germline ends. Germline V lookup: CDR1 SGHTA, CDR2 FQGNSA. CDR3: CASSLLQGRYEQYF. CDR3 DNA: TGTGCCAGCAGCTTATTGCAGGGAAGGTACGAGCAGTACTTC.

This clone was seen only once. The chain carries TRBV6-5 and TRBJ1-1; tentative D call: TRBD1 (5 bases). V was pared by 7 bases and J by 10 bases, with 19 bases between. The germline V gene has CDR1 MNHEY and CDR2 SVGAGI. The CDR3 is made up of 13 amino acids. This chain's CDR3 is CASTEVGGQVAFF. The CDR3, as DNA: TGTGCCAGCACCGAAGTCGGGGGTCAGGTAGCTTTCTTT.